The present T cell receptor beta chain was sequenced within a study of cytotoxic CD8 clonotypes in ibrutinib-treated CLL (dated by TCRdb to about 2021). About the full investigation: The cohort included more than 14 treatment-naive and 11 to 12 relapsed/refractory patients; 17 to 18 were IGHV unmutated. All remission and progressive disease samples were collected while patients were still receiving ibrutinib. Samples at response were collected after a median of about 12 months of treatment, with a range of about 6 to 40 months. Partial responses were observed in about 24 patients and complete responses in 2; after a median follow-up of 68 months, remission was maintained in some 14 patients and progression was observed in approximately 12. Longitudinal samples were obtainable from about 30% of the roughly 86 participants in the trial. On average, each sample had roughly 230,000 productive templates and more than 75,000 productive rearrangements. Cryopreserved peripheral blood mononuclear cells were obtained before treatment, at response, and at either sustained remission or disease progression. General conclusions and limits of the study: An increase in clonality was observed at ibrutinib response, with clonality remaining stable during sustained remission and falling back toward baseline at progression. Lymph node repertoires were not examined, and the timing of sampling was not matched between patients in sustained remission and those whose disease progressed. Baseline clonality was found to be higher than that of age-matched healthy donors and was strongly correlated with circulating CD8+ T-cell counts. Public clonotypes were rare and either shrank or stayed stable during treatment, and the rise in clonality at ibrutinib response reflected expansion of private clonotypes.

Ten or more counts support this clone. Its cognate antigen has yet to be identified. The input lacks base qualities; no much larger clone sits a single base away. For TCR beta library preparation, approximately 2 micrograms of genomic DNA was extracted from cryopreserved PBMCs. Longitudinal blood samples from CLL patients on ibrutinib monotherapy were analyzed using high-throughput TCR beta sequencing. The patients were enrolled in a single-center, open-label phase 2 trial of ibrutinib monotherapy. CDR3 length: 15 amino acids, cysteine to phenylalanine. The entry retains the CDR3 DNA only, 45 bases that are in frame from base 1. Trimming removed 4 bases from V and 2 bases from J, leaving 13 bases between the germline ends. According to the germline V gene, CDR1 reads SGDLS and CDR2 reads YYNGEE. Each clonotype received, on average, approximately 9.9x coverage in deep resolution sequencing performed on a MiSeq, where the target depth lay between 1 in 1 million and 1 in 200,000 T cells. The immunoSEQ hsTCRB Kit was used to generate TCR beta libraries. Regarding the original processing steps: ImmunoSEQ Data Assistant and ImmunoSEQ Analyzer were used for data analysis, and V, D and J genes were assigned according to IMGT definitions. Clonality, with values ranging from 0 to 1, was calculated as one minus the normalized Shannon entropy of productive rearrangement frequencies. Public clonotype analysis was restricted to overrepresented clonotypes comprising at least 0.05% of each patient's repertoire. Thirteen age-matched healthy donor repertoires from immuneACCESS were used as controls for clonality. This immuneACCESS table, as held by TCRdb, lists in-frame sequences with V and J called but not all clones. Of the missing ones, under half trace to an unresolved V gene in checked studies; the others have no known cause. The V and J calls and clone size were taken over from that table, and D and trimming were inferred from the DNA. The sample records 300,000 or so clones, about 61% of which are singletons. The ten biggest clones cover 5% to 6.5% of the sample.

The rearranged segments are TRBV9 and TRBJ2-1, with no confidently assigned D gene. The receptor was derived from a human donor with chronic lymphocytic leukemia. The source was PBMCs, collected after 36 months of ibrutinib treatment. The encoded CDR3 is CASSHPASAYNEQFF. The DNA reads TGTGCCAGCAGCCATCCGGCATCGGCCTACAATGAGCAGTTCTTC.